This T cell receptor beta chain is drawn from a study of post-analysis software for immune sequencing data. General observations from the study: By F measure, samples from a shared preparation batch strongly co-clustered. For normalized Chao1 diversity, multiple sclerosis patients scored significantly lower than controls did. Patients had higher frequencies than controls of roughly 5 TRBV segments, including TRBV5-6, TRBV5-1 and TRBV20-1.

This clonotype has at least ten counts. Its antigen is still unknown. cDNA libraries of TCR beta carried unique molecular identifiers. Input populations of roughly 0.95 to 10 million T cells gave rise to some 500,000 cDNA molecules. TCRdb re-called the PCR reads through MiXCR, storing one row per CDR3 protein. The table lists about 160,000 distinct CDR3 sequences, around 34% of them singletons, with 28% in the top ten. CDR3 length: 16 amino acids. The V gene end was trimmed by 1 base and the J gene end by 4 bases; junction bases not matched to a gene: 4. The V gene's germline CDR1 is LGHDT and CDR2 YNNKEL (reference sequence).

Source: blood, taken after autologous hematopoietic stem cell transplantation. The genes are TRBV3-1 and TRBJ2-4, with 10 bases lining up with TRBD2. This clonotype was sampled from a girl aged 10-17 years with multiple sclerosis. The CDR3 protein is CASSQVTAGGKNIQYF. The DNA of the CDR3 is TGTGCCAGCAGCCAAGTAACAGCGGGGGGGAAAAACATTCAGTACTTC.